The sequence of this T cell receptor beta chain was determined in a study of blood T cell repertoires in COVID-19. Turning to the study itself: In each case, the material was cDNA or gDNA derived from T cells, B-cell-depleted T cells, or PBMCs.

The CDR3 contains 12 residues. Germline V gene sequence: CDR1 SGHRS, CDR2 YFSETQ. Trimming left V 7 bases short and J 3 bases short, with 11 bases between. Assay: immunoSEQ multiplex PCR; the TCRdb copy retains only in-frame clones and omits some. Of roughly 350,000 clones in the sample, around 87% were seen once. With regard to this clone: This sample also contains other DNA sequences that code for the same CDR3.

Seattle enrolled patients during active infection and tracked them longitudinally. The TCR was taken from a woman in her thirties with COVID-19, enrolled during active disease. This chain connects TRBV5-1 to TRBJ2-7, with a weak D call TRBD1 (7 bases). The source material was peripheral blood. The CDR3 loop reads CASSGGLYEQYF. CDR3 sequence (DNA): TGCGCCAGCTCAGGGGGACTCTACGAGCAGTACTTC.